This T cell receptor beta chain was captured in a study of T cell changes during pregnancy in multiple sclerosis. Sequencing was performed with immunoSEQ multiplex PCR; in TCRdb, only in-frame clones are kept and a portion is missing. The sample yields more than 75,000 clones, approximately 92% seen once. Losses at the gene ends were 11 bases for V and 6 bases for J; bases not matched to a gene: 11. Per germline, CDR1 LNHDA and CDR2 SQIVND (reference sequence). The CDR3 contains 13 residues. The specimen was peripheral blood, collected in the first trimester of pregnancy. The origin of this receptor is a female donor with multiple sclerosis, enrolled in a pregnancy study. This chain uses TRBV19 with TRBJ2-5, with 8 bases matching TRBD2. Written as DNA, the CDR3 is TGTGCCTCAGGGACGGGAGGGAGGAAGACCCAGTACTTC. Amino acid sequence: CASGTGGRKTQYF.